The next 15 T cell receptor beta chains were all read from a single sample in a study of technical replicates of blood from a few donors. Only in-frame clones appear in the TCRdb table, and some are missing; sequencing was by immunoSEQ multiplex PCR. The data contain 85,000 to 90,000 clones, around 92% of them singletons. The sample taken for sequencing was T cells isolated from PBMCs. These receptors came from a human donor in good health.

This clone was detected a few times. CDR3 in DNA: TGTGCCAGCAGCTTAGTGGGGCCAGTGTCTAACTATGGCTACACCTTC. This sequence encodes CASSLVGPVSNYGYTF. The chain combines TRBV7-2 with TRBJ1-2, with a tentative D call TRBD1 (5 bases). Germline V CDR1 and CDR2: SGHTA, FQGNSA. CDR3 size: 16 residues. V lost 1 base and J lost 0, with 12 bases in between.

The rearrangement links TRBV9 to TRBJ1-2, with D hard to call. Trimming stripped 0 bases from V and 10 bases from J, with 7 bases between. CDR1 is SGDLS, CDR2 YYNGEE, per germline. The CDR3 sequence is 11 residues long. The DNA of the CDR3 is TGTGCCAGCAGCGTAGAAAACATCTACACCTTC. It specifies CASSVENIYTF.

The rearrangement joins TRBV4-1 to TRBJ2-3; maybe TRBD2 (5 bases). CDR1 and CDR2 from the germline V gene are MGHRA and YSYEKL. The CDR3 spans 17 residues. V was trimmed by 3 bases and J by 2 bases, leaving 18 bases between them. The CDR3 DNA reads TGCGCCAGCAGCCACGCTGCCAGCGGAGACATCACAGATACGCAGTATTTT. This gives the protein CASSHAASGDITDTQYF.

V gene TRBV9 combines with J gene TRBJ2-3; 8 positions match TRBD2. CDR1 and CDR2 (germline): SGDLS, YYNGEE. The CDR3 runs to 17 residues. V shed 4 bases and J 4 bases; nucleotides not matched to a gene: 14. Here the CDR3 reads CASSSPLTRGAADTQYF. CDR3 bases: TGTGCCAGCAGCTCCCCCCTGACGCGGGGGGCAGCAGATACGCAGTATTTT.

J is TRBJ2-7 and V is TRBV9; perhaps TRBD1 as D (5 bases). The CDR3 runs to 15 residues. Germline CDR1 reads SGDLS; CDR2 reads YYNGEE. Trimming pared 5 bases from V and 3 bases from J, leaving 18 bases between. The CDR3 spells CASSVDPGRNYEQYF. CDR3 in DNA: TGTGCCAGCAGTGTGGACCCAGGGCGGAACTACGAGCAGTACTTC.

The chain carries TRBV10-3 and TRBJ2-2; unclear D gene. The CDR3 has 13 amino acids. Germline V gene lookup returns CDR1 ENHRY and CDR2 SYGVKD. V was shortened by 10 bases and J by 5 bases, with 14 bases between the two germline ends. CDR3 nucleotides: TGTGCCAACGCAATTGAGAGGACCGGGGAGCTGTTTTTT. Its translation: CANAIERTGELFF.

This clone appeared once. This chain uses TRBV4-2 with TRBJ2-1; 10 bases match TRBD2. The CDR3 covers 17 residues. The germline V gene encodes CDR1 LGHNA and CDR2 YNFKEQ. V shed 0 bases and J 0 bases; nucleotides not matched to a gene: 2. The CDR3 here is CASSQDPSGSSYNEQFF. The CDR3 region has the DNA TGTGCCAGCAGCCAAGATCCTAGCGGGAGCTCCTACAATGAGCAGTTCTTC.

The J gene is TRBJ2-1, the V gene TRBV5-8; 12 bases align to TRBD2. The V and J ends lost 2 bases and 8 bases, in that order; junction bases with no gene match: 11. This CDR3 is built from 17 residues. Per the germline V gene, CDR1 is SGHTS and CDR2 is YDEGEE. In DNA form, the CDR3 reads TGTGCCAGCAGCTTACCCCTTTCTAGCGGGAGGGCAGATGAGCAGTTCTTC. This sequence encodes CASSLPLSSGRADEQFF.

V usage is TRBV6-5 and J usage is TRBJ2-2; no firm D call. Deletions cut 2 bases from V and 7 bases from J, with 8 bases between. Germline-derived CDR1 and CDR2 are MNHEY and SVGAGI. This CDR3 region has 13 residues. The CDR3, as DNA: TGTGCCAGCAGTTACGGTGGCATCGGGGAGCTGTTTTTT. Its translation is CASSYGGIGELFF.

This rearrangement joins TRBV15 to TRBJ1-2; 7 bases match TRBD1. With V trimmed by 1 base and J by 6 bases, 11 bases remained unmatched. The CDR3 extends over 16 amino acids. Germline-derived CDR1 and CDR2 are LNHNV and YYDKDF (reference sequence). Here the CDR3 DNA reads TGTGCCACCAGCAGAGCACTCGCAGGGGGAATCGATGGCTACACCTTC. Its protein is CATSRALAGGIDGYTF.

The chain joins TRBV9 to TRBJ2-2, with TRBD1 matching 7 bases. The CDR3 is made up of 16 amino acids. Germline V gene lookup returns CDR1 SGDLS and CDR2 YYNGEE. Trimming cost V 4 bases and J 0 bases; bases outside gene matches: 6. CDR3: CASSPWDSPNTGELFF. DNA for the CDR3: TGTGCCAGCAGCCCTTGGGACAGCCCGAACACCGGGGAGCTGTTTTTT.

This clone turned up a few times. The chain recombines TRBV6-1 with TRBJ2-2; 7 bases fit TRBD2. This CDR3 has 14 amino acids. CDR1 and CDR2 from the germline V gene are MNHNS and SASEGT. J gave up 3 bases and V 5 bases, and 3 bases lay outside the gene matches. The CDR3 DNA sequence: TGTGCCAGCAGTTCGGGACTACACACCGGGGAGCTGTTTTTT. This encodes CASSSGLHTGELFF.

The CDR3 here is CASSLSRGGEAFF. CDR3 DNA sequence: TGTGCCAGCAGTTTATCGAGGGGAGGTGAAGCTTTCTTT. The J gene is TRBJ1-1, the V gene TRBV27, with D possibly being TRBD1 (5 bases). The CDR3 totals 13 residues. The V end was cut by 0 bases, the J end by 7 bases, with 9 bases between. Germline CDR1 MNHEY, CDR2 SMNVEV (reference sequence).

The chain recombines TRBV5-1 with TRBJ2-3; 12 positions match TRBD2. The CDR3 has 16 residues. CDR1 is SGHRS, CDR2 YFSETQ, per germline. Trimming at V came to 0 bases and at J to 4 bases, leaving 3 bases not matched to a gene. The CDR3 region is CASSLGLAGVSDTQYF. The CDR3 region has the DNA TGCGCCAGCAGCTTGGGACTAGCGGGAGTCTCAGATACGCAGTATTTT.

This chain connects TRBV25-1 to TRBJ2-1; no definite D call. The V end was cut by 6 bases, the J end by 6 bases, with 9 bases between. This CDR3 spans 12 amino acids. Germline-derived CDR1 and CDR2 are MGHDK and SYGVNS. CDR3 region: CASREEINEQFF. DNA of the CDR3: TGTGCCAGCAGGGAAGAGATCAATGAGCAGTTCTTC.